The 27 T cell receptor beta chains in this list originate from one sample, sequenced in a study of T cell repertoires in cytomegalovirus infection. TCRdb used MiXCR to reprocess the reads, holding one entry per CDR3 protein. Here the sample spans 110,000 or so distinct CDR3 sequences, roughly 31% being singletons. These TCRs are of unknown antigen specificity. Material: CD8+ T cells from cultured PBMCs, obtained from culture after CMV antigen stimulation. The receptors were sampled from a human donor in good health (CMV status not recorded). Some clones in this sample may be carry-over from other donors' samples.

The rearrangement uses TRBV9 and TRBJ2-1, with 12 bases identical to TRBD2. The CDR3 loop spans 15 amino acids. Germline V gene lookup returns CDR1 SGDLS and CDR2 YYNGEE. V shed 4 bases, J shed 9 bases, and the junction held 8 bases outside the gene matches. CDR3 DNA: TGTGCCAGCAGCCTGACTAGCGGGGGAGGAACTGAGCAGTTCTTC. Protein sequence: CASSLTSGGGTEQFF.

In its sample, this clonotype was seen many times. The genes are TRBV7-6 and TRBJ1-1, with D possibly matching TRBD1 (6 bases). The V end lost 5 bases, the J end lost 1 base, and 11 bases lay between the germline ends. Germline V gene lookup returns CDR1 SGHVS and CDR2 FNYEAQ. The CDR3 runs to 14 residues. The CDR3 here is CASSPRTENTEAFF. Here the CDR3 DNA reads TGTGCCAGCAGCCCGCGGACAGAGAACACTGAAGCTTTCTTT. Together with reference TRBV7-6 and TRBJ1-1, the CDR3 gives the full variable domain: GAGVSQSPRYKVTKRGQDVALRCDPISGHVSLYWYRQALGQGPEFLTYFNYEAQQDKSGLPNDRFSAERPEGSISTLTIQRTEQRDSAMYRCASSPRTENTEAFFGQGTRLTVV.

The genes are TRBV7-9 and TRBJ2-5, with D uncertain. This CDR3 is 13 amino acids long. V shed 4 bases and J shed 5 bases, with 11 bases lying between them. Germline V CDR1 and CDR2: SEHNR, FQNEAQ (reference sequence). Here the CDR3 reads CASSSVTEETQYF. As DNA, the CDR3 is TGTGCCAGCAGCTCCGTCACCGAGGAGACCCAGTACTTC.

CDR3 sequence (DNA): TGTGCCAGCAGCTTAGTGGCTAGCGGGGGGAATGCCGGGGAGCTGTTTTTT. It encodes CASSLVASGGNAGELFF. The rearrangement joins TRBV7-2 to TRBJ2-2; 11 positions match TRBD2. The CDR3 spans 17 residues. The V and J ends lost 1 base and 6 bases, in that order; junction bases with no gene match: 7. The germline CDR1 and CDR2 sequences are SGHTA and FQGNSA.

This sequence joins TRBV27 and TRBJ2-1; 7 bases agree with TRBD1. Per the germline V gene, CDR1 is MNHEY and CDR2 is SMNVEV (reference sequence). Unmatched junction bases numbered 6, after V lost 2 bases and J lost 5 bases. CDR3 length equals 15 residues. The CDR3 protein is CASSLVWGTDNEQFF. DNA for the CDR3: TGTGCCAGCAGTTTAGTTTGGGGGACAGACAATGAGCAGTTCTTC.

The rearrangement links TRBV10-3 to TRBJ2-3; TRBD2 matches 8 bases. Trimming at V came to 0 bases and at J to 2 bases, leaving 10 bases not matched to a gene. CDR1 ENHRY and CDR2 SYGVKD come from the germline V gene. CDR3 length: 18 residues. CDR3 sequence reads: CAISESTVGRGATDTQYF. The CDR3 region has the DNA TGTGCCATCAGTGAGTCGACGGTTGGGCGGGGGGCCACAGATACGCAGTATTTT.

A single count supports this clonotype. This chain connects TRBV11-2 to TRBJ2-3; TRBD2 is a possible D gene (7 bases). Trimming removed 3 bases from V and 2 bases from J, with 9 bases in between. The germline CDR1 and CDR2 sequences are SGHAT and FQNNGV. The CDR3 is 14 amino acids. CDR3 sequence (DNA): TGTGCCAGCAGCTTGGGGGGGGCCACAGATACGCAGTATTTT. Its protein product is CASSLGGATDTQYF.

In DNA form, the CDR3 reads TGCGCCAGCAGACTTATGGACAGAAACACCGGGGAGCTGTTTTTT. This encodes CASRLMDRNTGELFF. The chain uses TRBV5-1 and TRBJ2-2, with D perhaps TRBD1 (6 bases). Deletions cut 5 bases from V and 2 bases from J, with 13 bases between. Germline CDR1 reads SGHRS; CDR2 reads YFSETQ. CDR3 length: 15 amino acids.

There are a few counts of this clonotype. This rearrangement joins TRBV7-9 to TRBJ2-7, with a tentative D call TRBD2 (6 bases). V was trimmed by 3 bases and J by 3 bases, leaving 15 bases between them. In germline, CDR1 is SEHNR, CDR2 FQNEAQ (reference sequence). This CDR3 is built from 15 residues. CDR3 in DNA: TGTGCCAGCAGCTTCCCCGGGACGGGGGACTACGAGCAGTACTTC. Protein product: CASSFPGTGDYEQYF.

This clonotype showed up many times. The chain recombines TRBV5-6 with TRBJ1-5; D gene uncertain. This CDR3 is 14 amino acids long. In germline, CDR1 is SGHDT, CDR2 YYEEEE. Trimming left V 1 base short and J 3 bases short, with 8 bases between. CDR3 sequence reads: CASSLKSLNQPQHF. Here the CDR3 DNA reads TGTGCCAGCAGCTTGAAGTCCCTCAATCAGCCCCAGCATTTT.

The chain uses TRBV14 and TRBJ1-1; D unclear. The V end was cut by 1 base, the J end by 7 bases, with 13 bases between. Germline-derived CDR1 and CDR2 are SGHDN and FVKESK. This CDR3 contains 14 residues. The DNA of the CDR3 is TGTGCCAGCAGCCAAGCGTTACGGGCCGATGAAGCTTTCTTT. Residues: CASSQALRADEAFF.

The chain joins TRBV5-5 to TRBJ1-2; TRBD1 agrees at 10 bases. The CDR3 runs 14 residues. V was clipped by 7 bases and J by 7 bases; unmatched bases: 10. Germline V gene lookup returns CDR1 SGHKS and CDR2 YYEKEE (reference sequence). CDR3 amino acids: CASPGTGEPSGYTF. Written as DNA, the CDR3 is TGTGCCAGCCCGGGGACAGGGGAGCCTAGTGGCTACACCTTC.

This clonotype has ten or more counts. The chain employs TRBV20-1 and TRBJ2-1, with D possibly being TRBD1 or TRBD2 (5 bases each). V lost 7 bases and J lost 3, with 10 bases in between. The germline gives CDR1 DFQATT, CDR2 SNEGSKA (reference sequence). The CDR3 consists of 12 residues. The CDR3 region has the DNA TGCAGTGTCTTGGGGGACTACAATGAGCAGTTCTTC. Its translation is CSVLGDYNEQFF.

This sequence joins TRBV27 and TRBJ1-2; 8 bases align to TRBD1. The CDR3 has 14 residues. In germline, CDR1 is MNHEY, CDR2 SMNVEV (reference sequence). V was pared by 6 bases and J by 4 bases, with 7 bases of the junction left unmatched. CDR3 region: CASRSGGAAYGYTF. CDR3 DNA: TGTGCCAGCAGATCAGGGGGCGCAGCCTATGGCTACACCTTC.

This chain connects TRBV4-3 to TRBJ2-7; TRBD2 is a possible D gene (6 bases). Germline V gene lookup returns CDR1 LGHNA and CDR2 YSLEER. Trimming removed 0 bases from V and 0 bases from J, with 9 bases in between. The CDR3 covers 15 residues. CDR3 amino acids: CASSQERDSSYEQYF. CDR3 nucleotide sequence: TGCGCCAGCAGCCAAGAACGGGACTCCTCCTACGAGCAGTACTTC.

The table lists this clonotype with many counts. The CDR3 protein is CSASIGGLYGYTF. The CDR3 nucleotides are TGCAGTGCTAGTATTGGGGGTTTGTACGGCTACACCTTC. This sequence joins TRBV20-1 and TRBJ1-2, with D perhaps matching TRBD1 (5 bases). This CDR3 region has 13 residues. Germline V lookup: CDR1 DFQATT, CDR2 SNEGSKA (reference sequence). The V end lost 3 bases, the J end lost 8 bases, and 16 bases lay between the germline ends.

The rearrangement links TRBV7-6 to TRBJ2-7; D is perhaps TRBD1 (5 bases). V lost 6 bases, J lost 5 bases, and 17 bases lay in between. Per germline, CDR1 SGHVS and CDR2 FNYEAQ. The length of the CDR3 is 14 residues. CDR3: CASRSRTTVDEQYF. CDR3 bases: TGTGCCAGCAGGTCAAGGACAACCGTCGACGAGCAGTACTTC.

Many counts were recorded for this clonotype. This chain connects TRBV7-2 to TRBJ2-5, with TRBD2 matching 11 bases. V trimming: 1 base; J trimming: 2 bases; junction bases outside the gene matches: 6. The CDR3 runs to 17 residues. The germline V gene has CDR1 SGHTA and CDR2 FQGNSA. CDR3 residues: CASSLVLGTSGQETQYF. For the CDR3, the DNA is TGTGCCAGCAGCTTAGTCCTGGGGACTAGCGGACAAGAGACCCAGTACTTC.

This clonotype was detected a few times. The CDR3 bases are TGTGCCAGCAGCTTATATGGGCTGACAGGGTACGCAATGGAGACCCAGTACTTC. It codes for CASSLYGLTGYAMETQYF. The chain couples TRBV7-6 to TRBJ2-5, with TRBD1 matching 7 bases. J was trimmed by 5 bases and V by 2 bases; bases with no gene match: 17. This CDR3 comprises 18 residues. The germline CDR1 and CDR2 sequences are SGHVS and FNYEAQ.

The chain is built from TRBV19 and TRBJ1-5, with 7 bases identical to TRBD1. CDR1 and CDR2 (germline): LNHDA, SQIVND (reference sequence). The J segment lost 2 bases and the V segment lost 6 bases, leaving 7 bases of the junction unmatched. This CDR3 has 15 residues. The CDR3 sequence is CASSPYRGGNQPQHF. In nucleotides, the CDR3 is TGTGCCAGTAGCCCTTACAGGGGTGGCAATCAGCCCCAGCATTTT.

This clonotype was detected a few times. The rearrangement uses TRBV4-1 and TRBJ2-1; TRBD1 matches at 7 bases. Germline-derived CDR1 and CDR2 are MGHRA and YSYEKL. Trimming at V came to 5 bases and at J to 3 bases, leaving 4 bases not matched to a gene. The CDR3 extends over 14 amino acids. The CDR3 region is CASSVRQGYNEQFF. CDR3 DNA: TGCGCCAGCAGCGTTAGACAGGGCTACAATGAGCAGTTCTTC.

V gene TRBV15 combines with J gene TRBJ2-7; 8 nucleotides match TRBD2. Germline assignment: CDR1 LNHNV and CDR2 YYDKDF (reference sequence). V dropped 1 base and J dropped 2; count of bases not matched to a gene: 7. The CDR3 runs to 16 residues. The CDR3 sequence is CATSRGSAGGTYEQYF. CDR3 DNA sequence: TGTGCCACCAGCAGAGGCTCCGCGGGGGGTACCTACGAGCAGTACTTC.

This clonotype appeared a few times. The chain recombines TRBV7-9 with TRBJ2-5; maybe TRBD1 (5 bases). Germline CDR1 and CDR2: SEHNR and FQNEAQ (reference sequence). The CDR3 length is 16 residues. V lost 0 bases and J lost 2, with 13 bases in between. The CDR3 sequence is CASSLAGPTTQETQYF. CDR3 bases: TGTGCCAGCAGCTTAGCGGGGCCGACCACGCAAGAGACCCAGTACTTC.

The chain carries TRBV5-3 and TRBJ2-3; D is unresolved. TRBV5-3 is an open reading frame, and its role is uncertain. The CDR3 is 15 residues long. Trimming left V 8 bases short and J 3 bases short, with 19 bases between. CDR3 protein: CASSNPGWMTDTQYF. The CDR3, as DNA: TGTGCCAGCAGCAACCCTGGGTGGATGACAGATACGCAGTATTTT.

This sequence joins TRBV6-1 and TRBJ2-7; TRBD1 matches at 9 bases. This CDR3 has 16 amino acids. Germline CDR1 and CDR2: MNHNS and SASEGT. Trimming removed 6 bases from V and 2 bases from J; junction bases left unmatched: 11. CDR3 nucleotides: TGTGCCAGCAGACTAGACCCGGGACAGGGCCCCTACGAGCAGTACTTC. Its translation is CASRLDPGQGPYEQYF.

This clonotype has only a few counts. For the CDR3, the DNA is TGTGCCAGCAGCTTAATTACCGGGACTACGCGAGACCATACGCAGTATTTT. It is translated as CASSLITGTTRDHTQYF. The chain is built from TRBV7-8 and TRBJ2-3; TRBD2 aligns across 7 bases. The germline CDR1 and CDR2 sequences are SGHVS and FQNEAQ. This CDR3 is built from 17 residues. J was trimmed by 7 bases and V by 2 bases; bases with no gene match: 15.

V is TRBV7-8 and J is TRBJ1-2, with 7 bases that match TRBD1. The V gene's germline CDR1 is SGHVS and CDR2 FQNEAQ. J gave up 2 bases and V 0 bases, and 12 bases lay outside the gene matches. The CDR3 loop spans 18 amino acids. The CDR3 nucleotides read TGTGCCAGCAGCTTAGCCCGGGACAGCTCCCTTCCAAACTATGGCTACACCTTC. Its translation is CASSLARDSSLPNYGYTF.